The 21 T cell receptor beta chains presented below share a single source sample, sequenced in a study of blood T cell repertoires in COVID-19. TCRdb's copy holds only in-frame clones and misses some; the assay was immunoSEQ multiplex PCR. The table has about 200,000 clones, 80% seen once. Material: peripheral blood. These receptors were obtained from a woman in her 70s with acute or convalescent COVID-19.

This rearrangement joins TRBV27 to TRBJ2-7, with a weak D call TRBD1 (5 bases). Germline values: CDR1 MNHEY, CDR2 SMNVEV (reference sequence). Trimming left V 4 bases short and J 5 bases short, with 15 bases between. The CDR3 has 14 residues. This chain's CDR3 is CASSSLSRVDEQYF. CDR3 nucleotides: TGTGCCAGCAGTTCCCTCTCCAGGGTGGACGAGCAGTACTTC.

The gene calls are TRBV18 and TRBJ1-1, with unresolved D. This CDR3 is 14 amino acids long. V was clipped by 2 bases and J by 7 bases, with 14 bases between them. CDR1 and CDR2 from the germline V gene are KGHSH and LQKENI. CDR3 residues: CASSPTADAGEAFF. In DNA, the CDR3 is TGTGCCAGCTCACCAACGGCGGACGCGGGTGAAGCTTTCTTT.

This clone was recorded a few times. The chain is built from TRBV7-8 and TRBJ1-1; D is uncertain. This CDR3 has 12 amino acids. CDR1 is SGHVS, CDR2 FQNEAQ, per germline. V lost 5 bases to trimming and J lost 4 bases, with 8 bases between them. CDR3 nucleotides: TGTGCCAGCAGCCCCATTGTCACTGAAGCTTTCTTT. Translated: CASSPIVTEAFF. Full variable domain (outside the CDR3, taken from reference TRBV7-8 and TRBJ1-1): GAGVSQSPRYKVAKRGQDVALRCDPISGHVSLFWYQQALGQGPEFLTYFQNEAQLDKSGLPSDRFFAERPEGSVSTLKIQRTQQEDSAVYLCASSPIVTEAFFGQGTRLTVV.

The rearrangement uses TRBV5-4 and TRBJ2-3, with TRBD1 matching 9 bases. The CDR3 consists of 16 residues. CDR1 and CDR2 (germline): SGHNT, YYREEE (reference sequence). Trimming at V came to 4 bases and at J to 3 bases, leaving 9 bases not matched to a gene. The CDR3 protein is CASSRREGTGTDTQYF. The CDR3 coding sequence is TGTGCCAGCAGCCGGAGGGAGGGGACAGGGACAGATACGCAGTATTTT.

V and J are TRBV7-9 and TRBJ2-7; TRBD1 matches at 8 bases. The CDR3 extends over 15 amino acids. V lost 1 base, J lost 4 bases, and 6 bases stayed unmatched. The V gene's germline CDR1 is SEHNR and CDR2 FQNEAQ (reference sequence). Written as DNA, the CDR3 is TGTGCCAGCAGCTTAGGGGGACAGGAACAATACGAGCAGTACTTC. Protein sequence: CASSLGGQEQYEQYF.

This chain uses TRBV3-1 (or the pseudogene TRBV3-2) with TRBJ2-7; perhaps TRBD1 as D (5 bases). Per the germline V gene, CDR1 is LGHDT and CDR2 is YNNKEL (reference sequence). The ends were cut back, 1 base at V and 7 bases at J, with 11 bases in the middle. This CDR3 spans 13 amino acids. CDR3 nucleotides: TGTGCCAGCAGCCAAGGGGGCTCGGAAGAGCAGTACTTC. As protein: CASSQGGSEEQYF.

The chain is built from TRBV5-1 and TRBJ2-6; weak D call: TRBD1 (6 bases). Germline assignment: CDR1 SGHRS and CDR2 YFSETQ. The CDR3 is 15 amino acids. Trimming took off 6 bases at V and 4 bases at J, with 14 bases between the two ends. In nucleotides, the CDR3 is TGCGCCAGCAACGAACAGGGTTCGGGGGCCAACGTCCTGACTTTC. Amino acids: CASNEQGSGANVLTF.

The chain is built from TRBV29-1 and TRBJ2-3, with 16 bases identical to TRBD2. V lost 6 bases, J lost 4 bases, and 7 bases stayed unmatched. This CDR3 comprises 16 residues. CDR1 is SQVTM, CDR2 ANQGSEA, per germline. The CDR3 here is CSVEGLAGGPSDTQYF. CDR3 DNA: TGCAGCGTCGAGGGACTAGCGGGAGGGCCATCAGATACGCAGTATTTT.

In DNA form, the CDR3 reads TGTGCCAGCAGTGAAGTTAACGGCTCCTACGAGCAGTACTTC. It encodes CASSEVNGSYEQYF. The chain joins TRBV6-1 to TRBJ2-7; D unresolved. The ends were cut back, 1 base at V and 0 bases at J, with 7 bases in the middle. The V gene's germline CDR1 is MNHNS and CDR2 SASEGT. The CDR3 is 14 amino acids.

The count of this clone is one. V is TRBV18 and J is TRBJ2-5; no firm D call. The germline V gene encodes CDR1 KGHSH and CDR2 LQKENI. The CDR3 has 12 amino acids. Deletions cut 1 base from V and 5 bases from J, with 5 bases between. Here the CDR3 reads CASSPQEETQYF. In DNA, the CDR3 is TGTGCCAGCTCACCACAAGAGGAGACCCAGTACTTC. The full variable domain, rest sourced from reference TRBV18 and TRBJ2-5, is NAGVMQNPRHLVRRRGQEARLRCSPMKGHSHVYWYRQLPEEGLKFMVYLQKENIIDESGMPKERFSAEFPKEGPSILRIQQVVRGDSAAYFCASSPQEETQYFGPGTRLLVL.

This sequence joins TRBV2 and TRBJ2-1, with 12 bases aligning to TRBD2. The CDR3 covers 14 residues. Germline trimming cut 6 bases from V and 7 bases from J; bases unmatched to any gene: 4. CDR1 is SNHLY and CDR2 is FYNNEI in the germline V gene. The DNA of the CDR3 is TGTGCCAGCAGCCGGACTAGCGGGAAGAATGAGCAGTTCTTC. The encoded protein is CASSRTSGKNEQFF.

The V and J genes are TRBV7-9 and TRBJ1-6, with D unresolved. The CDR3 spans 13 residues. Trimming left V 6 bases short and J 7 bases short, with 10 bases between. Germline V gene data show CDR1 as SEHNR and CDR2 as FQNEAQ (reference sequence). The CDR3 spells CASSYDKNSPLHF. The CDR3 coding sequence is TGTGCCAGCAGTTACGACAAAAATTCACCCCTCCACTTT.

This CDR3 reads CASSGQGYGYTF. The CDR3, as DNA: TGTGCCAGCAGCGGACAGGGATACGGCTACACCTTC. The chain is built from TRBV5-4 and TRBJ1-2; TRBD1 agrees at 8 bases. CDR3 length: 12 residues. Germline V gene data show CDR1 as SGHNT and CDR2 as YYREEE (reference sequence). The trim removed 4 bases at V and 8 bases at J, leaving 4 bases unmatched.

The gene calls are TRBV12-3 or TRBV12-4 and TRBJ2-5; D may be TRBD1 (5 bases). V lost 1 base to trimming and J lost 5 bases, with 8 bases between them. The CDR3 sequence is 13 residues long. CDR3 nucleotide sequence: TGTGCCAGCAGTTTAGGGGGCTGGGAGACCCAGTACTTC. Encoded protein: CASSLGGWETQYF.

This clone occurred a few times. The chain employs TRBV7-9 and TRBJ1-2; tentatively, D is TRBD1 (6 bases). CDR3 length: 16 residues. Germline assignment: CDR1 SEHNR and CDR2 FQNEAQ (reference sequence). V dropped 4 bases and J dropped 0 bases, with 15 bases sitting between them. The CDR3 loop is CASSSGQSLANYGYTF. The CDR3, as DNA: TGTGCCAGCAGCTCTGGACAGTCCCTAGCTAACTATGGCTACACCTTC. The full variable domain, in which reference TRBV7-9 and TRBJ1-2 provide the parts outside the CDR3, is DTGVSQNPRHKITKRGQNVTFRCDPISEHNRLYWYRQTLGQGPEFLTYFQNEAQLEKSRLLSDRFSAERPKGSFSTLEIQRTEQGDSAMYLCASSSGQSLANYGYTFGSGTRLTVV.

This clone was detected a few times. This chain connects TRBV27 to TRBJ1-2; 9 positions match TRBD1. This CDR3 is built from 15 residues. Trimming removed 6 bases from V and 6 bases from J; junction bases left unmatched: 11. Germline-derived CDR1 and CDR2 are MNHEY and SMNVEV (reference sequence). In nucleotides, the CDR3 is TGTGCCAGCAGCAGACACCGGGACAGGGATAATGGCTACACCTTC. Its protein product is CASSRHRDRDNGYTF.

The chain employs TRBV29-1 and TRBJ2-2; 14 bases line up with TRBD2. The V and J ends lost 6 bases and 2 bases, in that order; junction bases with no gene match: 8. CDR3 length: 17 residues. Germline V gene data show CDR1 as SQVTM and CDR2 as ANQGSEA. The CDR3 protein is CSVSGLAGEGNTGELFF. The DNA of the CDR3 is TGCAGCGTCTCGGGACTAGCGGGAGAGGGCAACACCGGGGAGCTGTTTTTT.

This clone has a single count. CDR3 region: CASSPRIPSGGNSEQFF. The CDR3 DNA sequence: TGTGCCAGCAGTCCAAGAATTCCTAGCGGGGGGAATTCTGAGCAGTTCTTC. V is TRBV27 and J is TRBJ2-1; 11 bases are a match to TRBD2. The CDR3 has 17 residues. Germline V gene data show CDR1 as MNHEY and CDR2 as SMNVEV (reference sequence). The junction had 15 bases not matched to a gene; V was cut back by 5 bases and J by 9 bases.

V usage is TRBV3-1 (or the pseudogene TRBV3-2) and J usage is TRBJ1-2; D not certain. Germline V gene lookup returns CDR1 LGHDT and CDR2 YNNKEL (reference sequence). The CDR3 runs to 13 residues. V lost 4 bases and J lost 4, with 10 bases in between. The chain's CDR3 is CASSLEGPYGYTF. The CDR3 DNA is TGTGCCAGCAGCCTGGAGGGTCCCTATGGCTACACCTTC.

The CDR3 loop is CSVEGGPQETQYF. Here the CDR3 DNA reads TGCAGCGTTGAAGGAGGGCCCCAAGAGACCCAGTACTTC. The chain is built from TRBV29-1 and TRBJ2-5, with D perhaps TRBD2 (5 bases). This CDR3 region has 13 residues. CDR1 and CDR2 (germline): SQVTM, ANQGSEA. The V end was cut by 1 base, the J end by 1 base, with 7 bases between. Full variable domain (missing parts from reference TRBV29-1 and TRBJ2-5): SAVISQKPSRDICQRGTSLTIQCQVDSQVTMMFWYRQQPGQSLTLIATANQGSEATYESGFVIDKFPISRPNLTFSTLTVSNMSPEDSSIYLCSVEGGPQETQYFGPGTRLLVL.

This chain joins TRBV4-1 and TRBJ1-1, with TRBD1 identical over 9 bases. Unmatched junction bases numbered 6, after V lost 1 base and J lost 6 bases. The CDR3 is 15 amino acids. Germline CDR1 reads MGHRA; CDR2 reads YSYEKL. This chain's CDR3 is CASSQGDRVAPEAFF. The CDR3 nucleotides are TGCGCCAGCAGCCAAGGGGACAGGGTCGCCCCTGAAGCTTTCTTT.